This T cell receptor (beta chain) was retrieved from a study of Ad26.COV2.S vaccination and SARS-CoV-2 variants. As for the study in general: Donor allocation was to the COV1001 Ad26.COV2.S trial arm.

Study-wide results and limits: For non-spike TCRs, breadth in vaccine recipients resembled that in placebo recipients.

Measured with immunoSEQ multiplex PCR; TCRdb has only the in-frame clones, and not every one. The sample records about 350,000 clones, 88% being singletons. As regards this clone: Its antigen is not identified.

Documented treatment: roughly 20 received Ad26.COV2.S at low or high dose, single or two shots; about 5 received placebo; per-sample allocation not given. Day 63 after the first injection of vaccine or placebo was the sampling time. In Boston, the donor was an adult between 18-55 years of age. An Ad26 vector expressing Wuhan-strain SARS-CoV-2 spike constituted the vaccine. The germline V gene has CDR1 SGHTA and CDR2 FQGNSA. This CDR3 is 13 amino acids long. Trimming shortened V by 5 bases and J by 1 base, and 6 bases separated the two germline ends. The receptor was isolated from a person aged 18 to 59 who received the Ad26.COV2.S COVID-19 vaccine or a placebo. J is TRBJ2-1 and V is TRBV7-2; TRBD2 is a possible D gene (5 bases). The specimen comprised peripheral blood, sampled in a trial of Ad26.COV2.S vaccine versus placebo. The CDR3 DNA is TGTGCCAGCAGCGGGAGTTCCTACAATGAGCAGTTCTTC. As protein: CASSGSSYNEQFF.